The clone carrying this T cell receptor beta chain was counted ten times or more. Its antigen is undetermined. The entry originates in a study of read filtering for tumor transcriptome and immune sequencing. Overall study: 8 or 9 patients were R-ISS I, some 15 were R-ISS II, about seven were R-ISS III. TCR-mapped reads were about 3.5 to 11 million with IR-seq versus about 85 to 1,300 with RNA-seq.

The CDR3 length is 19 residues. Germline trimming cut 3 bases from V and 5 bases from J; bases unmatched to any gene: 14. Germline V CDR1 and CDR2: MDHEN, SYDVKM. Study-level points and caveats: This fraction held mixed bone marrow immune cells after CD138-negative sorting.

From roughly 390 ng of RNA, a library with molecular barcoded alpha/delta and beta/gamma adaptors was made. TCRdb passed the reads through MiXCR, listing each CDR3 protein once. Seen here are about 39,000 distinct CDR3 sequences, 14% observed once, and the top ten hold around 6.5%. The sequence derives from a donor at least 40 years old with multiple myeloma. V and J are TRBV28 and TRBJ1-5, with 12 bases fitting TRBD1. The sequenced sample was a population of CD138-negative cells sorted from bone marrow. CDR3 nucleotides: TGTGCCAGCAGTTTTACCACTTACCGGGACAGGGGGCAGGATCAGCCCCAGCATTTT. Encoded protein: CASSFTTYRDRGQDQPQHF.